These T cell receptor beta chains were read from a single sample in a study of shared clonotypes between healthy human individuals. Assay: immunoSEQ multiplex PCR; the TCRdb copy retains only in-frame clones and omits some. Counted here are 550,000 to 850,000 clones, around 70% occurring once; the ten biggest clones make up approximately 2%. Sequenced material: memory CD4+ T cells sorted from blood. The receptors here all came from a woman aged 25-40 years in good health. Both conserved end residues are part of each CDR3. The D gene is left open where the match is weak. Some rows mark clone size as missing; the rest say once, few, many or name a class of expanded clone.

abundance	d_gene	j_gene	v_gene	CDR3aa	CDR3nt
many	.	TRBJ2-7	TRBV30	CAWSSNRIPTFGYEQYF	TGTGCCTGGAGTTCCAACAGGATTCCTACCTTTGGCTACGAGCAGTACTTC
.	.	TRBJ1-3	TRBV18	CASSRTAEDSGNTIYF	TGTGCCAGCTCAAGGACAGCGGAAGACTCTGGAAACACCATATATTTT
.	.	TRBJ2-3	TRBV2	CASRKLLGEDTQYF	TGTGCCAGCAGAAAGCTCCTAGGTGAAGATACGCAGTATTTT
.	TRBD2	TRBJ2-1	TRBV7-3	CASSLIPGTSGAEQFF	TGTGCCAGCAGCTTAATTCCCGGGACTAGCGGGGCTGAGCAGTTCTTC
.	TRBD1	TRBJ2-5	TRBV2	CASIYGGTGETQYF	TGTGCCAGCATCTATGGCGGGACAGGGGAGACCCAGTACTTC
.	.	TRBJ2-1	TRBV19	CASKRAEGDYNEQFF	TGTGCCAGTAAGAGAGCGGAGGGCGACTACAATGAGCAGTTCTTC
.	TRBD2	TRBJ2-6	TRBV19	CASSWGGSGANVLTF	TGTGCCAGTAGTTGGGGGGGCTCTGGGGCCAACGTCCTGACTTTC
.	TRBD1	TRBJ2-5	TRBV4-1	CASSQKPGQQYQETQYF	TGCGCCAGCAGCCAAAAACCGGGACAGCAGTACCAAGAGACCCAGTACTTC
.	.	TRBJ1-5	TRBV10-3	CAISESYNQPQHF	TGTGCCATCAGTGAGTCGTATAATCAGCCCCAGCATTTT
.	.	TRBJ2-1	TRBV5-4	CASSLGANNEQFF	TGTGCCAGCAGCTTGGGGGCCAACAATGAGCAGTTCTTC
.	.	TRBJ2-5	TRBV27	CASSFAREETQYF	TGTGCCAGCAGTTTTGCTAGGGAAGAGACCCAGTACTTC
.	.	TRBJ2-2	TRBV5-1	CASSPGSVRTGELFF	TGCGCCAGCAGCCCCGGGTCGGTACGGACCGGGGAGCTGTTTTTT
few	.	TRBJ2-5	TRBV2	CASSETSETQYF	TGTGCCAGCAGTGAAACGTCAGAGACCCAGTACTTC
few	.	TRBJ1-1	TRBV27	CASSSHSEAFF	TGTGCCAGCAGCTCCCACTCTGAAGCTTTCTTT
.	.	TRBJ1-5	TRBV30	CAWSKQGSPTQPQHF	TGTGCCTGGAGTAAACAGGGATCCCCGACTCAGCCCCAGCATTTT
.	.	TRBJ2-1	TRBV5-1	CASSLAFAGTYNEQFF	TGCGCCAGCAGCTTGGCCTTTGCGGGTACCTACAATGAGCAGTTCTTC
few	.	TRBJ2-4	TRBV28	CASSSYGRGDNIQYF	TGTGCCAGCAGTTCGTACGGAAGGGGGGACAACATTCAGTACTTC
.	.	TRBJ1-2	TRBV5-1	CASSFRDNYGYTF	TGCGCCAGCAGCTTCCGGGACAACTATGGCTACACCTTC
.	.	TRBJ1-2	TRBV19	CASSIGGQTPYGYTF	TGTGCCAGTAGTATAGGGGGCCAAACCCCCTATGGCTACACCTTC
.	.	TRBJ2-5	TRBV5-1	CASSYRDETQYF	TGCGCCAGCAGCTACCGGGACGAGACCCAGTACTTC
few	TRBD2	TRBJ2-1	TRBV18	CASSQPGLAGNEQFF	TGTGCCAGCTCACAGCCGGGACTAGCGGGAAATGAGCAGTTCTTC
.	TRBD2	TRBJ2-7	TRBV7-9	CASSDTSGSTSEQYF	TGTGCCAGCAGCGACACTAGCGGGAGTACTTCCGAGCAGTACTTC
.	.	TRBJ1-4	TRBV5-1	CASSPLGEVNEKLFF	TGCGCCAGCAGCCCACTCGGCGAGGTTAATGAAAAACTGTTTTTT
.	TRBD2	TRBJ2-1	TRBV28	CASRPSGAPSSYNEQFF	TGTGCCAGCAGGCCTAGCGGGGCTCCTAGCTCCTACAATGAGCAGTTCTTC
once	.	TRBJ1-1	TRBV5-1	CASKVENTEAFF	TGCGCCAGCAAGGTAGAGAACACTGAAGCTTTCTTT
.	TRBD2	TRBJ2-1	TRBV11-2	CASSLDWGTGGYNEQFF	TGTGCCAGCAGCTTAGACTGGGGGACGGGAGGGTACAATGAGCAGTTCTTC
.	TRBD2	TRBJ2-7	TRBV6-1	CASSEALGGSSYEQYF	TGTGCCAGCAGTGAAGCGCTTGGCGGGAGTTCCTACGAGCAGTACTTC